Each of the 3 T cell receptor beta chains below was sequenced from the same sample in a study of T cell responses to AZD1222 COVID-19 vaccine. Some clones are missing from TCRdb's copy, which holds only in-frame ones; the method was immunoSEQ multiplex PCR. Here the sample spans about 81,000 clones, 70% to 90% being singletons. This specimen consisted of peripheral blood, obtained 28 days after the second AZD1222 dose. The source of these receptors is an adult who received the AZD1222 COVID-19 vaccine.

The CDR3 is CASSIVGRTSGNTIYF. The CDR3 bases are TGTGCCAGTAGTATAGTGGGCCGAACCTCTGGAAACACCATATATTTT. The chain is built from TRBV19 and TRBJ1-3; D unclear. Germline CDR1 reads LNHDA; CDR2 reads SQIVND (reference sequence). CDR3 size: 16 residues. With 1 base removed from V and 0 bases from J, the gap between germline ends came to 10 bases.

DNA for the CDR3: TGTGCCTGGAGTGTAGGAGTAATGAACACTGAAGCTTTCTTT. Translation: CAWSVGVMNTEAFF. This chain joins TRBV30 and TRBJ1-1, with D unclear. The CDR3 runs to 14 residues. Trimming removed 0 bases from V and 0 bases from J, with 8 bases in between. CDR1 GTSNPN and CDR2 SVGIG come from the germline V gene (reference sequence).

The chain is built from TRBV7-6 and TRBJ1-2; 10 bases match TRBD1. This CDR3 has 18 residues. Germline values: CDR1 SGHVS, CDR2 FNYEAQ. With V trimmed by 5 bases and J by 2 bases, 14 bases remained unmatched. The CDR3 loop is CASSRLPGQGRRNYGYTF. CDR3 bases: TGTGCCAGCAGCCGCCTTCCGGGACAGGGGAGGAGAAACTATGGCTACACCTTC.